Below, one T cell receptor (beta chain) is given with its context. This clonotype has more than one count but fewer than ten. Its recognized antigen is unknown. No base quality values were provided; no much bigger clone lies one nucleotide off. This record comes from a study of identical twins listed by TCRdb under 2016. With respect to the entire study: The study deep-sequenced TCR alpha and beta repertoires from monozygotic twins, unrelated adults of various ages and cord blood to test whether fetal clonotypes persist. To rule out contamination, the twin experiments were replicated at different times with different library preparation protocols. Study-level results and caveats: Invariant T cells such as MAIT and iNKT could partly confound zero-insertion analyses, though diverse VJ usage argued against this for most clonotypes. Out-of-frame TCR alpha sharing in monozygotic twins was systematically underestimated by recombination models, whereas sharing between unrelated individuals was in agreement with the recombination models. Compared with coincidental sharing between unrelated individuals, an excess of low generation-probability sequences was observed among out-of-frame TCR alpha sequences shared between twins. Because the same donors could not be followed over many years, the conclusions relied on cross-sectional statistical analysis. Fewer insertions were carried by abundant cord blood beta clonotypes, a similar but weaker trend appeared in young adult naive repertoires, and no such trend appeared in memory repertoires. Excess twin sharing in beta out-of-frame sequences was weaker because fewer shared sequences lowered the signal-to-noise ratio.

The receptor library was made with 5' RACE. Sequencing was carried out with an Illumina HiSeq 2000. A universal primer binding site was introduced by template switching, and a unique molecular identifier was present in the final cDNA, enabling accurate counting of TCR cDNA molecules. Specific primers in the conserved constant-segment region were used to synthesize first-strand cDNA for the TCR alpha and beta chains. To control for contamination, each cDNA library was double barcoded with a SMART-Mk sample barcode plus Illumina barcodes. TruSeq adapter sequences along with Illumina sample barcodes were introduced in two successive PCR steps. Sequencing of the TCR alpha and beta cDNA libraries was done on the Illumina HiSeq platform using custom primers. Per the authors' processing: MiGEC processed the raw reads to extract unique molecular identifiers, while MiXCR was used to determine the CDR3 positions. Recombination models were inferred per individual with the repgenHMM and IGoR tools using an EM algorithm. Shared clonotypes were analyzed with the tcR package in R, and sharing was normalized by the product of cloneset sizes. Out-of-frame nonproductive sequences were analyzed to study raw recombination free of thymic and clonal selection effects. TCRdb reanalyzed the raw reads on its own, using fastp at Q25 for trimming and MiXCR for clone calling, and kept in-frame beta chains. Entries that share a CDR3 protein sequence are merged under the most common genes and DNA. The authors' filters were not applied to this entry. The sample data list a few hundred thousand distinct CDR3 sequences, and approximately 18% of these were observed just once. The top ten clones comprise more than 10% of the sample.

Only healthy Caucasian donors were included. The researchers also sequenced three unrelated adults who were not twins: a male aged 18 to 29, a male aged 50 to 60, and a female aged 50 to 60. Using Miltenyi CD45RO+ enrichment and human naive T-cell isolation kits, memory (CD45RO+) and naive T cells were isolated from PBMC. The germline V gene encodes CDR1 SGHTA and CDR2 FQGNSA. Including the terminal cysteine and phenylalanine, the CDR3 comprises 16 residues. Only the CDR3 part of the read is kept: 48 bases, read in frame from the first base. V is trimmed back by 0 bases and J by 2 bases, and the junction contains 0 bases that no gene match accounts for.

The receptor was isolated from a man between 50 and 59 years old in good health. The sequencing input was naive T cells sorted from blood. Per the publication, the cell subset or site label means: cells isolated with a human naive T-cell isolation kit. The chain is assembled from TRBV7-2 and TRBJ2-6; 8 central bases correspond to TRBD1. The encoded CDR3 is CASSLADRAGANVLTF. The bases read TGTGCCAGCAGCTTAGCGGACAGGGCTGGGGCCAACGTCCTGACTTTC.